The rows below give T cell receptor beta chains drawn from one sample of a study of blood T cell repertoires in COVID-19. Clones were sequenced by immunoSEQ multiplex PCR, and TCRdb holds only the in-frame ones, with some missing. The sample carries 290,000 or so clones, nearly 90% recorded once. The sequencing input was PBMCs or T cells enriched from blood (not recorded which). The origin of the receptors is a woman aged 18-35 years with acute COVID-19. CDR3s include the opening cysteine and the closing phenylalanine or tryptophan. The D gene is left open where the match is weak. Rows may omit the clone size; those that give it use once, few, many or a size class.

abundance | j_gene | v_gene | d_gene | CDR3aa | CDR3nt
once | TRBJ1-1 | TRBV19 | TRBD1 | CASQGVAEAFF | TGTGCCAGTCAGGGGGTAGCTGAAGCTTTCTTT
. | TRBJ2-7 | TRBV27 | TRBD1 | CASSDRGHEQYF | TGTGCCAGCAGCGACAGGGGACACGAGCAGTACTTC
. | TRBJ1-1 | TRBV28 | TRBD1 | CASSLSTGGQGLRAFF | TGTGCCAGCAGTTTATCAACAGGGGGACAGGGGTTGCGGGCTTTCTTT
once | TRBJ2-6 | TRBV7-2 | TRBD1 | CASSLDRPSGANVLTF | TGTGCCAGCAGCTTGGACAGGCCCTCTGGGGCCAACGTCCTGACTTTC
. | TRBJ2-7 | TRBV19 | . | CASNKGEGEQYF | TGTGCCAGTAATAAGGGAGAGGGCGAGCAGTACTTC
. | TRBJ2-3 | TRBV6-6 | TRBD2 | CASSPGLAGTALTSTDTQYF | TGTGCCAGCAGCCCCGGACTAGCGGGGACTGCATTAACTAGCACAGATACGCAGTATTTT
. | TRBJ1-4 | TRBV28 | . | CASSPGTREKLFF | TGTGCCAGCAGTCCTGGGACTCGTGAAAAACTGTTTTTT
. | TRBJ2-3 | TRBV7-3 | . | CASSPSSSTDTQYF | TGTGCCAGCAGCCCTAGCTCAAGCACAGATACGCAGTATTTT
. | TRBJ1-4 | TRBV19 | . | CASSMAGVANEKLFF | TGTGCCAGTAGTATGGCCGGGGTAGCTAATGAAAAACTGTTTTTT
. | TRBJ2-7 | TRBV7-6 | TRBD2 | CASSTGTSGRSTYEQYF | TGTGCCAGCAGCACCGGGACTAGCGGGAGGTCCACCTACGAGCAGTACTTC
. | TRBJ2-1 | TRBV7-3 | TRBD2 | CASSILLAGGGDEQFF | TGTGCCAGCAGCATCCTACTAGCGGGAGGAGGAGATGAGCAGTTCTTC
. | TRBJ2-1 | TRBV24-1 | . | CATSVQASYNEQFF | TGTGCCACCAGTGTTCAGGCCTCCTACAATGAGCAGTTCTTC
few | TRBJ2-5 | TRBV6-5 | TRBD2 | CASSSRLAGGGETQYF | TGTGCCAGCAGTTCCCGACTAGCGGGAGGGGGAGAGACCCAGTACTTC
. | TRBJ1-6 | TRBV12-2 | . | CASRLAFGHYNSPLHF | TGTGCAAGTCGCTTAGCTTTCGGTCATTATAATTCACCCCTCCACTTT
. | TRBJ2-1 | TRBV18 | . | CASSIGISGNEQFF | TGTGCCAGCTCAATCGGTATATCGGGCAATGAGCAGTTCTTC
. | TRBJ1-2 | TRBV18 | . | CASSPVPPSGQYSSNYGYTF | TGTGCCAGCTCACCAGTCCCACCGTCAGGACAGTACTCTTCTAACTATGGCTACACCTTC
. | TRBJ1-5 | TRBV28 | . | CASSFQGRGRPQHF | TGTGCCAGCAGTTTTCAAGGGAGAGGGAGGCCCCAGCATTTT
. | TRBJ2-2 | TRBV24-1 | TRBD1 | CATQRQGAGTGELFF | TGTGCCACCCAGCGGCAGGGGGCAGGCACCGGGGAGCTGTTTTTT
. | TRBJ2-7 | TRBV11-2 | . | CASSSAVRVSRYEQYF | TGTGCCAGCTCCTCGGCCGTCCGGGTTTCACGCTACGAGCAGTACTTC
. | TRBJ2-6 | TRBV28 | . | CASSFHSFRLGAGANVLTF | TGTGCCAGCAGTTTTCACTCTTTTCGTCTAGGGGCTGGGGCCAACGTCCTGACTTTC
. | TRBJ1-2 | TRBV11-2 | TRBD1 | CASSLGDSYGYTF | TGTGCCAGCAGCTTAGGGGACAGCTATGGCTACACCTTC
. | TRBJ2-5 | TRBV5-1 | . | CASSGREGVQETQYF | TGCGCCAGCAGCGGGCGAGAGGGGGTACAAGAGACCCAGTACTTC
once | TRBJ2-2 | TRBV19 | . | CASSSGVGSTGELFF | TGTGCCAGTAGTTCGGGGGTAGGGAGCACCGGGGAGCTGTTTTTT
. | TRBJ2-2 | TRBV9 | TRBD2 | CASSLTSGSGGELFF | TGTGCCAGCAGCCTGACTAGCGGGAGCGGCGGGGAGCTGTTTTTT
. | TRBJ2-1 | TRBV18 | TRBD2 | CASSPYTSGSSYNEQFF | TGTGCCAGCTCACCATACACTAGCGGGAGCTCCTACAATGAGCAGTTCTTC
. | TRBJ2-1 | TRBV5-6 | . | CASSYRGYNEQFF | TGTGCCAGCAGCTATAGAGGGTACAATGAGCAGTTCTTC
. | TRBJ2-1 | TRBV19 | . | CASSPQAGQRYNEQFF | TGTGCCAGTAGTCCACAAGCAGGACAGAGATACAATGAGCAGTTCTTC
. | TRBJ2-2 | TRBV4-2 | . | CASSRKRRGRGTGELFF | TGTGCCAGCAGCCGAAAACGTAGGGGGAGAGGTACCGGGGAGCTGTTTTTT
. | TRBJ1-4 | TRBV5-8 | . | CASSFYVLGGSHEKLFF | TGTGCCAGCAGCTTCTACGTCTTGGGAGGGTCTCATGAAAAACTGTTTTTT
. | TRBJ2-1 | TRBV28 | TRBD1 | CASSQQGVKEFF | TGTGCCAGCAGTCAACAGGGGGTAAAGGAGTTCTTC
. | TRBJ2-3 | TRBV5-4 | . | CASSAGTDTQYF | TGTGCCAGCAGCGCGGGCACAGATACGCAGTATTTT
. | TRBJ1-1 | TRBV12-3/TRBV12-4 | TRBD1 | CASTRQGTEEAFF | TGTGCCAGCACCCGACAGGGGACGGAAGAAGCTTTCTTT
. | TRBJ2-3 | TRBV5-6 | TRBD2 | CASSPRSGRRSDTQYF | TGTGCCAGCAGCCCCCGAAGCGGGAGAAGGTCAGATACGCAGTATTTT
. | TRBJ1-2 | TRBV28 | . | CASSLLRVGGYTF | TGTGCCAGCAGTTTATTGAGGGTCGGAGGCTACACCTTC
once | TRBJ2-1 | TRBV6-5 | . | CASHYNEQFF | TGTGCCAGCCACTACAATGAGCAGTTCTTC
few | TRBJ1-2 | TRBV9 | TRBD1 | CASSAGTGNLYGYTF | TGTGCCAGCAGCGCTGGGACAGGGAATCTTTATGGCTACACCTTC
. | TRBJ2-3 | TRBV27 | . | CASSFEMRNTQYF | TGTGCCAGCAGTTTTGAGATGAGAAATACGCAGTATTTT
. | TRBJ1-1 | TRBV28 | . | CASSFQGNTEAFF | TGTGCCAGCAGTTTCCAGGGTAACACTGAAGCTTTCTTT
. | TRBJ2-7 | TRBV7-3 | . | CASSLAGSSYEQYF | TGTGCCAGCAGCTTAGCGGGAAGCTCCTACGAGCAGTACTTC
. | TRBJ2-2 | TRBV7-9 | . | CASSSVTGELFF | TGTGCCAGCAGCTCAGTCACCGGGGAGCTGTTTTTT
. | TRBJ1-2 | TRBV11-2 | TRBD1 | CASSFPGQGAHGYTF | TGTGCCAGCAGCTTTCCCGGACAGGGGGCCCATGGCTACACCTTC
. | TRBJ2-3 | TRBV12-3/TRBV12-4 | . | CASTGDTQYF | TGTGCCAGCACAGGGGATACGCAGTATTTT
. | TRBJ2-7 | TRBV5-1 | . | CASSLEPDIYEQYF | TGCGCCAGCAGCTTGGAGCCCGACATCTACGAGCAGTACTTC
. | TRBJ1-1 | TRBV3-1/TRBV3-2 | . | CASSQEGGTEAFF | TGTGCCAGCAGCCAAGAAGGGGGCACTGAAGCTTTCTTT
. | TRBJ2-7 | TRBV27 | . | CASSADSYEQYF | TGTGCCAGCAGTGCGGACAGCTACGAGCAGTACTTC
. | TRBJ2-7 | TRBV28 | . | CASSYGGGIDEQYF | TGTGCCAGCAGTTATGGGGGGGGCATCGACGAGCAGTACTTC
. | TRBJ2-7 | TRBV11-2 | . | CASSLGSGNEQYF | TGTGCCAGCAGCTTAGGCTCCGGGAACGAGCAGTACTTC
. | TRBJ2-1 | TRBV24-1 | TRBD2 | CATRGLAGPNEQFF | TGTGCCACCAGGGGACTAGCGGGACCCAATGAGCAGTTCTTC
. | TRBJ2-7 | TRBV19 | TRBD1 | CASSQGLGQLISYEQYF | TGTGCCAGTAGTCAGGGTTTGGGACAGTTGATCTCCTACGAGCAGTACTTC
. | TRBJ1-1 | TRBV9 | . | CASSVGGSGFGDTEAFF | TGTGCCAGCAGCGTAGGAGGGTCCGGGTTTGGGGACACTGAAGCTTTCTTT
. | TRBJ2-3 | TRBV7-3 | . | CASSLEPGDTQYF | TGTGCCAGCAGCTTAGAACCGGGAGATACGCAGTATTTT